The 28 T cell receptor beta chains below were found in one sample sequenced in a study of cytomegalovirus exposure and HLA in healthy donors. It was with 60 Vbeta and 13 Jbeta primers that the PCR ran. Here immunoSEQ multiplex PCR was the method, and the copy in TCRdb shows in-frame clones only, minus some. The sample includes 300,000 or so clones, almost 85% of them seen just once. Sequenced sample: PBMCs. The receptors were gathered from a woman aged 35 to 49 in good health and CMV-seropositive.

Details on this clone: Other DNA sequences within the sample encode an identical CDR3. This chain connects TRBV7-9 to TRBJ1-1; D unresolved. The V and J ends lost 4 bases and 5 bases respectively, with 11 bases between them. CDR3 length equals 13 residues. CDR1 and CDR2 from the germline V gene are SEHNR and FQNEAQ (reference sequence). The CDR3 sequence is CASSSQSGTEAFF. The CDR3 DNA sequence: TGTGCCAGCAGCTCCCAGTCCGGGACTGAAGCTTTCTTT.

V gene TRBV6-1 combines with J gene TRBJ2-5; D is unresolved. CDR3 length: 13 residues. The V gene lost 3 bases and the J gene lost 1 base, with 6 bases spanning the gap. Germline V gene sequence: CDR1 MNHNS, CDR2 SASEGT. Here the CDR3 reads CASSDLFQETQYF. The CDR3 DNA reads TGTGCCAGCAGTGACTTGTTCCAAGAGACCCAGTACTTC.

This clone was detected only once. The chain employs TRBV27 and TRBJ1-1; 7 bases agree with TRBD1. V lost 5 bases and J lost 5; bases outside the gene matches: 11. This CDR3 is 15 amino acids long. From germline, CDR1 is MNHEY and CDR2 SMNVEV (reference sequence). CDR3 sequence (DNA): TGTGCCAGCAGTCCTTGGGACAGAGGGCAGACTGAAGCTTTCTTT. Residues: CASSPWDRGQTEAFF.

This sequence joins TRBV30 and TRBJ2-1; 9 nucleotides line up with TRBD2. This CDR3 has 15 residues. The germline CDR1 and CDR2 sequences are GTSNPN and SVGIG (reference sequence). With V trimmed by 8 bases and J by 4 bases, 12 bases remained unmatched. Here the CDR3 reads CAGDLGGRAYNEQFF. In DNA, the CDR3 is TGTGCCGGGGATTTAGGCGGGAGGGCTTACAATGAGCAGTTCTTC.

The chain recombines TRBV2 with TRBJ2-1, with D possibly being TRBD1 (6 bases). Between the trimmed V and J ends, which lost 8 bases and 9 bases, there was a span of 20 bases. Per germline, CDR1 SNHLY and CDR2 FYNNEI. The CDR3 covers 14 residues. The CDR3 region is CASVRTDEGGEQFF. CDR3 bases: TGTGCCAGCGTTCGGACGGACGAAGGGGGTGAGCAGTTCTTC.

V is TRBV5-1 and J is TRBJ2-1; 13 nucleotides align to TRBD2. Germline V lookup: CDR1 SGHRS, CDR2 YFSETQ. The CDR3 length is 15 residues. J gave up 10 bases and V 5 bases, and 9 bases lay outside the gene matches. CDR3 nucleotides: TGCGCCAGCAGTTTTGGACTAGCGGGAGTGGTGGAGCAGTTCTTC. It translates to CASSFGLAGVVEQFF.

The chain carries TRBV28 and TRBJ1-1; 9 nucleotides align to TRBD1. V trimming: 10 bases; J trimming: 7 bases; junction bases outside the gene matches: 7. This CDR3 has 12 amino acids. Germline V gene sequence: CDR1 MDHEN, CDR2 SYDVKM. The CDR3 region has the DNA TGTGCCATACGGACAGGGGTGGGTGAAGCTTTCTTT. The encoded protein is CAIRTGVGEAFF.

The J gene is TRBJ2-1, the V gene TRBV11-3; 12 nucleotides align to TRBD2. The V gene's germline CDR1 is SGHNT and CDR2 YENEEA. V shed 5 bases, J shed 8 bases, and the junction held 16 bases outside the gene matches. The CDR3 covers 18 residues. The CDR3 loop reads CASSPKTSGSPLLDEQFF. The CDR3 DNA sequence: TGTGCCAGCAGCCCCAAGACTAGCGGGAGCCCCTTGCTGGATGAGCAGTTCTTC.

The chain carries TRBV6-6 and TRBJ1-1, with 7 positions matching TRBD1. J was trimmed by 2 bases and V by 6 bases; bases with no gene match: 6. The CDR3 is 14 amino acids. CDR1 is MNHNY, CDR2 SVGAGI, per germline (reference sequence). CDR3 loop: CASRPGGGNTEAFF. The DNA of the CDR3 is TGTGCCAGCAGGCCCGGAGGGGGCAACACTGAAGCTTTCTTT.

In DNA, the CDR3 is TGTGCCAGCAGCTTCCCAGGGGGCGGAATTCCCGGGGAGCTGTTTTTT. As protein: CASSFPGGGIPGELFF. This chain joins TRBV7-2 and TRBJ2-2, with TRBD1 matching 8 bases. The germline CDR1 and CDR2 sequences are SGHTA and FQGNSA. The ends lost 3 bases at V and 6 bases at J; junction bases unmatched: 9. The CDR3 is made up of 16 amino acids.

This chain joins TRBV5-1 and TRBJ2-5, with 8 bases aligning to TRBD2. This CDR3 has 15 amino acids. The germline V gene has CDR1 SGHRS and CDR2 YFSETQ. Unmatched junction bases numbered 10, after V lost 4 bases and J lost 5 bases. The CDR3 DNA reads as TGCGCCAGCAGCCGAACTAGCGGTAGCGGGGAGACCCAGTACTTC. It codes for CASSRTSGSGETQYF.

The CDR3 loop is CASGTSVSHEQFF. CDR3 sequence (DNA): TGTGCCAGCGGGACTAGCGTAAGTCATGAGCAGTTCTTC. The rearrangement joins TRBV6-1 to TRBJ2-1; TRBD2 matches 10 bases. CDR3 length equals 13 residues. With 8 bases clipped from V and 8 bases from J, the junction kept 6 bases outside the gene matches. Germline CDR1 and CDR2: MNHNS and SASEGT.

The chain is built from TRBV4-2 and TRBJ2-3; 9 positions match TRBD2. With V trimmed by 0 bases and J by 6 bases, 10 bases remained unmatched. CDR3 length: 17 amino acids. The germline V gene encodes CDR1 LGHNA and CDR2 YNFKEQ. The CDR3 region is CASSQDLAGGLMDTQYF. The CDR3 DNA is TGTGCCAGCAGCCAAGATTTGGCGGGAGGGCTTATGGATACGCAGTATTTT.

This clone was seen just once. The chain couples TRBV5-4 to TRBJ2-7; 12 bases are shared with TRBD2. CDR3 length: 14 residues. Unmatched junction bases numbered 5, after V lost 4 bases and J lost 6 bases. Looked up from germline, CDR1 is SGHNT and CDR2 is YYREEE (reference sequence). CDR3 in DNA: TGTGCCAGCAGCCGACTAGCGGGAGATCCCGAGCAGTACTTC. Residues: CASSRLAGDPEQYF.

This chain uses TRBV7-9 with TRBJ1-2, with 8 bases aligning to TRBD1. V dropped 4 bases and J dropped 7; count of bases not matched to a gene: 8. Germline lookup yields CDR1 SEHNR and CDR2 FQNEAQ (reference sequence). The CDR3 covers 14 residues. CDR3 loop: CASSSADRVTGYTF. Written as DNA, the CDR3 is TGTGCCAGCAGCTCAGCGGACAGGGTCACTGGCTACACCTTC.

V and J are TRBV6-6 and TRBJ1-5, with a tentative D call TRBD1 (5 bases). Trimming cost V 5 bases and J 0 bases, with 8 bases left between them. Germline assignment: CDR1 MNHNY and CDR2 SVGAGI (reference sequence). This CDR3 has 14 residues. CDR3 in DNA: TGTGCCAGCAGTACAGGATATAGCAATCAGCCCCAGCATTTT. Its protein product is CASSTGYSNQPQHF.

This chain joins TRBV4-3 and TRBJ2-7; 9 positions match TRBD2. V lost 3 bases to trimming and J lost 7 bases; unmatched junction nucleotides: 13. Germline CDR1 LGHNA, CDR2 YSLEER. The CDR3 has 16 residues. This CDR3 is CASSQWLAGPLMEQYF. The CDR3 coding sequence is TGCGCCAGCAGCCAGTGGCTAGCGGGACCCTTGATGGAGCAGTACTTC.

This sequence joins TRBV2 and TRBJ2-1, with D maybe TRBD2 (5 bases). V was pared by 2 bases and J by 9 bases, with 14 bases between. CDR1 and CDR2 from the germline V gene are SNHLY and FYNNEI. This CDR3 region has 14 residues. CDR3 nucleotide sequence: TGTGCCAGCAGTGAATGGGTGGGAGTCGGTGAGCAGTTCTTC. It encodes CASSEWVGVGEQFF.

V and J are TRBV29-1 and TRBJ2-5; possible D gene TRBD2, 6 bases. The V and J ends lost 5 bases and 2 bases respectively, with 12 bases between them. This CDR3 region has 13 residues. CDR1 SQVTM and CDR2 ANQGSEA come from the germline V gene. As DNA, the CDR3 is TGCAGCGTTCCCTTGGGGAGGCAAGAGACCCAGTACTTC. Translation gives CSVPLGRQETQYF.

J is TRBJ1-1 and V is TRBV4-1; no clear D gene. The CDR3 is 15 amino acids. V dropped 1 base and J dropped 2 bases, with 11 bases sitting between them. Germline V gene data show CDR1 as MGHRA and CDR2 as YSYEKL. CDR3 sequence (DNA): TGCGCCAGCAGCCAAGGAAGACTAGACAACACTGAAGCTTTCTTT. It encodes CASSQGRLDNTEAFF.

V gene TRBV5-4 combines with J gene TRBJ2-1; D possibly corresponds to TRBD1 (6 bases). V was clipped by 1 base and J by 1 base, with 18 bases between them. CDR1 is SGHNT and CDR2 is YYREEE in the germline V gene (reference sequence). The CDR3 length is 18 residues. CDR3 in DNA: TGTGCCAGCAGCTTGACAACCATACAGGGCCCTTCCTACAATGAGCAGTTCTTC. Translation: CASSLTTIQGPSYNEQFF. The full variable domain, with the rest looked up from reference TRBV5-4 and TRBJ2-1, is ETGVTQSPTHLIKTRGQQVTLRCSSQSGHNTVSWYQQALGQGPQFIFQYYREEENGRGNFPPRFSGLQFPNYSSELNVNALELDDSALYLCASSLTTIQGPSYNEQFFGPGTRLTVL.

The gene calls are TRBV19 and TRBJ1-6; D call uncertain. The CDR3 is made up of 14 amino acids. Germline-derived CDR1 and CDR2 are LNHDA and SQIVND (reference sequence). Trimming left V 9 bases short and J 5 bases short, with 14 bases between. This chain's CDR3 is CASAAGVNNSPLHF. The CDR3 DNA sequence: TGTGCCAGCGCCGCCGGAGTTAATAATTCACCCCTCCACTTT.

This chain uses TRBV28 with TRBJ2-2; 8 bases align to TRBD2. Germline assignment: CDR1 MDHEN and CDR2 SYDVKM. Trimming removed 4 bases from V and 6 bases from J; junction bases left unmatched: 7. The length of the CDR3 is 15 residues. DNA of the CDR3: TGTGCCAGCAGTTCGAGCGGGAGAGTATCCGGGGAGCTGTTTTTT. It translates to CASSSSGRVSGELFF.

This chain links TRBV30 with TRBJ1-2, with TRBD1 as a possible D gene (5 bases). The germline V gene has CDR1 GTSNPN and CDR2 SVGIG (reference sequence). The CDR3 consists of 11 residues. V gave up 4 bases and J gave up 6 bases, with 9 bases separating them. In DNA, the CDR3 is TGTGCCTGGATCGGGGGAGATGGCTACACCTTC. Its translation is CAWIGGDGYTF.

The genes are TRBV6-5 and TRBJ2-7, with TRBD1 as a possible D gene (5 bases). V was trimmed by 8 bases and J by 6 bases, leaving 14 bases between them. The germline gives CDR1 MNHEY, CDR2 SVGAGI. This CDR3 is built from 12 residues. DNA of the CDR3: TGTGCCAGCCGGTCCCAGGGCGGCGAGCAGTACTTC. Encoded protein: CASRSQGGEQYF.

CDR3 region: CASSQDSSSGNTIYF. The DNA of the CDR3 is TGTGCCAGCAGCCAAGATTCGAGCTCTGGAAACACCATATATTTT. V usage is TRBV4-2 and J usage is TRBJ1-3; D is ambiguous. The CDR3 has 15 amino acids. The V end lost 0 bases, the J end lost 0 bases, and 6 bases lay between the germline ends. The germline V gene encodes CDR1 LGHNA and CDR2 YNFKEQ.

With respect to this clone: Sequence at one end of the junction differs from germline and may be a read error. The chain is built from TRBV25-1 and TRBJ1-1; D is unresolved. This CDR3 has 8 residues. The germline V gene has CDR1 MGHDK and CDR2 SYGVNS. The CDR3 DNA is TGTGCCAGCAGTCACTATCCCTTT. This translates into CASSHYPF. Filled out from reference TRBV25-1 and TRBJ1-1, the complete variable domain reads EADIYQTPRYLVIGTGKKITLECSQTMGHDKMYWYQQDPGMELHLIHYSYGVNSTEKGDLSSESTVSRIRTEHFPLTLESARPSHTSQYLCASSHYPFGQGTRLTVV.

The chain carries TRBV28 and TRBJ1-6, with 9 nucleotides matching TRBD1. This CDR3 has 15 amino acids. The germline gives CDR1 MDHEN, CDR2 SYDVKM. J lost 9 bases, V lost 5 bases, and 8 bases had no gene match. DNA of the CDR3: TGTGCCAGCAGTGCTACAGGGGGCCTTGGTTCACCCCTCCACTTT. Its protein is CASSATGGLGSPLHF.